A selection of T cell receptor beta chains follows, all from one sample in a study of beta chain features in type 1 diabetes. Profiled with immunoSEQ multiplex PCR; TCRdb holds only in-frame clones, not every one. Among 310,000 or so clones, 7% to 9% were seen once, and the ten largest hold more than 0.4%. What was sequenced was central memory CD4+ T cells from blood. These receptors all stem from a woman aged 18-29 years in good health. Both conserved end residues are part of each CDR3. The order of the fields is clone size, V gene, J gene, D gene, CDR3 protein, CDR3 DNA. The D gene is left open where the match is weak. A clone size is listed for some rows: how often the clone was seen (once, few, many), or a class if it is expanded.

size: few; V: TRBV5-4; J: TRBJ1-2; D: TRBD1; CDR3: CASSSWTGRYGYTF; DNA: TGTGCCAGCAGCTCCTGGACAGGGCGTTATGGCTACACCTTC
size: few; V: TRBV19; J: TRBJ2-1; D: TRBD1; CDR3: CASSTYTGGTYNEQFF; DNA: TGTGCCAGTAGTACATACACAGGGGGCACCTACAATGAGCAGTTCTTC
size: few; V: TRBV19; J: TRBJ2-7; D: NA; CDR3: CASSSVYEQYF; DNA: TGTGCCAGTAGTAGCGTATACGAGCAGTACTTC
size: many; V: TRBV5-4; J: TRBJ2-3; D: NA; CDR3: CASSLKGVDTQYF; DNA: TGTGCCAGCAGCTTGAAGGGTGTAGATACGCAGTATTTT
size: many; V: TRBV2; J: TRBJ2-5; D: NA; CDR3: CASSREETQYF; DNA: TGTGCCAGCAGCAGAGAAGAGACCCAGTACTTC
size: few; V: TRBV28; J: TRBJ2-7; D: TRBD2; CDR3: CASSFILGSSGRAYEQYF; DNA: TGTGCCAGCAGTTTCATTTTAGGATCGAGCGGGAGGGCATACGAGCAGTACTTC
size: few; V: TRBV27; J: TRBJ1-2; D: NA; CDR3: CASSPRGYGYTF; DNA: TGTGCCAGCAGTCCCAGGGGTTATGGCTACACCTTC
size: few; V: TRBV18; J: TRBJ1-3; D: TRBD1; CDR3: CASSRDSRNTIYF; DNA: TGTGCCAGCTCCCGGGACAGCAGAAACACCATATATTTT
size: NA; V: TRBV7-9; J: TRBJ2-1; D: NA; CDR3: CASSLDGLQEQFF; DNA: TGTGCCAGCAGCTTAGACGGGCTACAGGAGCAGTTCTTC
size: few; V: TRBV2; J: TRBJ2-7; D: TRBD2; CDR3: CASSRLAGSYEQYF; DNA: TGTGCCAGCAGTCGACTAGCGGGCTCCTACGAGCAGTACTTC
size: few; V: TRBV7-3; J: TRBJ2-1; D: NA; CDR3: CASSLVPEVSYNEQFF; DNA: TGTGCCAGCAGCTTAGTACCTGAAGTCTCCTACAATGAGCAGTTCTTC
size: NA; V: TRBV10-3; J: TRBJ2-7; D: NA; CDR3: CAPSRGAAPKPTLSYEQYF; DNA: TGTGCCCCCAGTAGGGGGGCCGCCCCAAAACCCACCCTCTCCTACGAGCAGTACTTC
size: NA; V: TRBV7-2; J: TRBJ2-2; D: TRBD2; CDR3: CASSLVLAGVVGELFF; DNA: TGTGCCAGCAGCTTGGTGCTAGCGGGAGTTGTCGGGGAGCTGTTTTTT
size: NA; V: TRBV2; J: TRBJ2-3; D: NA; CDR3: CASTRRQGGNDRQYF; DNA: TGTGCCAGCACCCGAAGACAGGGAGGAAACGATAGGCAGTATTTT
size: few; V: TRBV9; J: TRBJ2-3; D: NA; CDR3: CASSGMTRPTDTQYF; DNA: TGTGCCAGCAGCGGAATGACACGACCAACAGATACGCAGTATTTT
size: NA; V: TRBV10-3; J: TRBJ2-7; D: TRBD2; CDR3: CANGGRDGEQYF; DNA: TGTGCTAACGGCGGGAGGGATGGCGAGCAGTACTTC
size: few; V: TRBV5-6; J: TRBJ2-7; D: TRBD1; CDR3: CASSLPGQEDYEQYF; DNA: TGTGCCAGCAGCTTACCGGGACAGGAGGACTACGAGCAGTACTTC
size: NA; V: TRBV28; J: TRBJ2-4; D: TRBD1; CDR3: CASSDRGPLQDIQYF; DNA: TGTGCCAGCAGTGACAGGGGGCCGCTTCAGGACATTCAGTACTTC
size: NA; V: TRBV27; J: TRBJ2-5; D: NA; CDR3: CASSYMQGMGTQYF; DNA: TGTGCCAGCAGTTATATGCAGGGTATGGGGACCCAGTACTTC
size: few; V: TRBV29-1; J: TRBJ1-1; D: NA; CDR3: CSVDLANTEAFF; DNA: TGCAGCGTTGATCTCGCCAACACTGAAGCTTTCTTT
size: few; V: TRBV7-8; J: TRBJ2-5; D: NA; CDR3: CASSLGGEAVETQYF; DNA: TGTGCCAGCAGCTTAGGCGGCGAGGCGGTGGAGACCCAGTACTTC
size: NA; V: TRBV5-6; J: TRBJ2-2; D: TRBD2; CDR3: CASSRGLTSGRGELFF; DNA: TGTGCCAGCAGCCGAGGACTGACTAGCGGGAGAGGGGAGCTGTTTTTT
size: NA; V: TRBV7-2; J: TRBJ2-5; D: NA; CDR3: CASSSQSTVQETQYF; DNA: TGTGCCAGCAGCTCACAATCGACAGTTCAAGAGACCCAGTACTTC
size: NA; V: TRBV7-2; J: TRBJ2-5; D: TRBD1; CDR3: CASSKNNRGLGETQYF; DNA: TGTGCCAGCAGCAAGAATAACAGGGGGCTGGGAGAGACCCAGTACTTC
size: few; V: TRBV14; J: TRBJ1-1; D: NA; CDR3: CASSQYLGTNTEAFF; DNA: TGTGCCAGCAGCCAGTACCTGGGGACGAACACTGAAGCTTTCTTT
size: NA; V: TRBV19; J: TRBJ2-7; D: NA; CDR3: CASSIFSDTRHYEQYF; DNA: TGTGCCAGTAGTATATTCTCGGACACACGGCACTACGAGCAGTACTTC
size: few; V: TRBV7-8; J: TRBJ2-1; D: NA; CDR3: CASSLSPNAGGREQFF; DNA: TGTGCCAGCAGCTTAAGCCCGAATGCCGGGGGTCGCGAGCAGTTCTTC
size: NA; V: TRBV7-9; J: TRBJ2-5; D: NA; CDR3: CASVSETQYF; DNA: TGTGCCAGCGTCTCGGAGACCCAGTACTTC
size: few; V: TRBV7-8; J: TRBJ2-7; D: TRBD1; CDR3: CASSLVQGAGSYYEQYF; DNA: TGTGCCAGCAGCTTAGTACAGGGGGCTGGGTCCTATTACGAGCAGTACTTC
size: many; V: TRBV11-1; J: TRBJ1-1; D: NA; CDR3: CASSLQTGYTEAFF; DNA: TGTGCCAGCAGCTTACAAACAGGTTACACTGAAGCTTTCTTT
size: many; V: TRBV7-2; J: TRBJ1-1; D: NA; CDR3: CASMASNLFAFF; DNA: TGTGCCAGCATGGCCTCGAACTTATTTGCTTTCTTT
size: few; V: TRBV4-2; J: TRBJ2-1; D: TRBD2; CDR3: CASSYGTSGSSYNEQFF; DNA: TGTGCCAGCAGCTACGGGACTAGCGGGAGCTCCTACAATGAGCAGTTCTTC